This T cell receptor beta chain is drawn from a study of T cell clones after liver transplantation. Study background: Samples came from ITN030ST, which attempted immunosuppression withdrawal within 2 years of liver transplantation. A pre-transplant mixed lymphocyte reaction with TCRbeta sequencing defined graft-donor-reactive clones followed in post-transplant blood.

Sequencing used immunoSEQ multiplex PCR; TCRdb keeps in-frame clones, though not all of them. The repertoire includes about 45,000 clones, around 84% of them detected once, and 2.5% sits in the top ten. The CDR3 loop spans 13 amino acids. Per germline, CDR1 SGHTA and CDR2 FQGTGA. V dropped 4 bases and J dropped 5 bases, with 6 bases sitting between them. This TCR was sampled from a human patient who received a liver transplant. Some T cells could come from the graft donor. Sample: CD4+ T cells from blood, taken 24 months after liver transplant. The rearrangement uses TRBV7-3 and TRBJ1-6, with unresolved D. The CDR3 DNA reads TGTGCCAGCAGCTGGGCTGATAATTCACCCCTCCACTTT. It is translated as CASSWADNSPLHF.